One and the same sample provided the 31 T cell receptor beta chains below, sequenced in a study of regulatory T cells in long-lasting Graves disease. The time point is: newly diagnosed GD, antithyroid drugs for less than 3 months. Following extraction of RNA from PBMCs, that RNA was used to make the TCR library. CDR3-region Arm-PCR and iRepertoire HTBI primers produced the TCR beta libraries. One entry per CDR3 protein results from TCRdb running MiXCR on the multiplex PCR reads. The data show about 540,000 distinct CDR3 sequences, roughly 13% seen once. The same data also contributed to another study, on T cells in Graves' hyperthyroidism and ophthalmopathy.

The input for sequencing was peripheral blood mononuclear cells (PBMCs), taken at new diagnosis, from a patient treated with antithyroid drugs. The receptors originated from a man aged 25-45 years with Graves disease.

This clonotype has at least ten counts. Written as DNA, the CDR3 is TGTGCCACTGCGACAGGGGTGGGGACTGAAGCTTTCTTT. Translating gives CATATGVGTEAFF. The rearrangement uses TRBV7-7 and TRBJ1-1; 8 nucleotides align to TRBD1. The CDR3 spans 13 residues. After removal of 10 bases from V and 5 bases from J, the junction contained 9 bases not matched to a gene. Germline values: CDR1 SSHAT, CDR2 FNYEAQ (reference sequence).

The chain recombines TRBV20-1 with TRBJ2-1; TRBD2 is a possible D gene (6 bases). Germline CDR1 and CDR2: DFQATT and SNEGSKA (reference sequence). This CDR3 comprises 12 residues. Trimming stripped 3 bases from V and 7 bases from J, with 10 bases between. The CDR3, as DNA: TGCAGTGCTAGCCGGGAGTCAAATGAGCAGTTCTTC. It codes for CSASRESNEQFF.

With respect to this clonotype: A read error is likely, as this CDR3 ends without the conserved phenylalanine or tryptophan. The chain recombines TRBV7-2 with TRBJ2-7; D is unclear. V lost 4 bases, J lost 5 bases, and 15 bases lay in between. Germline V lookup: CDR1 SGHTA, CDR2 FQGNSA. The CDR3 is made up of 14 amino acids. The CDR3 loop reads CASSSGLTTNEQYL. As DNA, the CDR3 is TGTGCCAGCAGCTCCGGGCTCACGACGAACGAGCAGTACCTC.

The chain is built from TRBV20-1 and TRBJ1-1; unclear D gene. CDR1 and CDR2 (germline): DFQATT, SNEGSKA (reference sequence). The CDR3 spans 12 residues. V was pared by 7 bases and J by 7 bases, with 16 bases between. DNA for the CDR3: TGCAGTGGGGCTTCCCGGGTCGGTGAAGCTTTCTTT. Translated: CSGASRVGEAFF.

This clonotype has ten or more counts. This chain uses TRBV7-9 with TRBJ2-1; 12 bases line up with TRBD2. The germline CDR1 and CDR2 sequences are SEHNR and FQNEAQ (reference sequence). The V and J ends lost 5 bases and 8 bases, in that order; junction bases with no gene match: 7. The CDR3 runs to 15 residues. The DNA of the CDR3 is TGTGCCAGCAGCCACCTAGCGGGAGGGCAGGATGAGCAGTTCTTC. As protein: CASSHLAGGQDEQFF.

With respect to this clonotype: This sequence may be a read error, since a much larger clone differs from it by one base. The CDR3 carries no conserved terminal phenylalanine or tryptophan, so it likely arises from a read error. The rearrangement joins TRBV28 to TRBJ2-5; 7 bases match TRBD2. V lost 7 bases to trimming and J lost 4 bases; unmatched junction nucleotides: 12. Germline assignment: CDR1 MDHEN and CDR2 SYDVKM. CDR3 size: 15 residues. CDR3 in amino acids: CASKLARSAGETQYS. The DNA of the CDR3 is TGTGCCAGCAAACTAGCGCGATCCGCTGGAGAGACCCAGTACTCC.

This clonotype was counted at least ten times. This sequence joins TRBV29-1 and TRBJ2-1, with unresolved D. Trimming pared 3 bases from V and 5 bases from J, leaving 11 bases between. CDR1 is SQVTM and CDR2 is ANQGSEA in the germline V gene. CDR3 length: 13 amino acids. The CDR3 reads CSVEYWTNNEQFF. CDR3 DNA: TGCAGCGTTGAGTACTGGACGAACAATGAGCAGTTCTTC.

This clonotype was picked up many times. The J gene is TRBJ2-5, the V gene TRBV7-2; tentatively, D is TRBD2 (6 bases). Germline values: CDR1 SGHTA, CDR2 FQGNSA. V was trimmed by 2 bases and J by 4 bases, leaving 20 bases between them. The CDR3 totals 17 residues. CDR3 coding DNA: TGTGCCAGCAGCTTATCTCGCGGGATGTGGATAGGAGAGACCCAGTACTTC. This codes for CASSLSRGMWIGETQYF.

Ten or more counts support this clonotype. The V and J genes are TRBV12-5 and TRBJ2-3; D is ambiguous. Germline V CDR1 and CDR2: LGHNT, FRNRAP. The V and J ends lost 4 bases and 3 bases respectively, with 8 bases between them. The CDR3 sequence is 13 residues long. CDR3 residues: CASGSTLTDTQYF. CDR3 nucleotides: TGTGCTAGTGGTTCCACACTAACAGATACGCAGTATTTT.

This clonotype has at least ten counts. This chain connects TRBV30 to TRBJ2-3; TRBD2 agrees at 11 bases. Trimming at V came to 2 bases and at J to 5 bases, leaving 6 bases not matched to a gene. CDR1 is GTSNPN and CDR2 is SVGIG in the germline V gene (reference sequence). This CDR3 spans 15 amino acids. The CDR3 nucleotides are TGTGCCTGGAGTAAGGTAGCGGGAGGGGGAGATACGCAGTATTTT. Protein product: CAWSKVAGGGDTQYF.

The chain combines TRBV29-1 with TRBJ1-2; no reliable D call. Germline V CDR1 and CDR2: SQVTM, ANQGSEA. The CDR3 extends over 14 amino acids. With 0 bases removed from V and 4 bases from J, the gap between germline ends came to 12 bases. The CDR3 region has the DNA TGCAGCGTTGAAGATCTACGGCAAGGCTATGGCTACACCTTC. Its translation: CSVEDLRQGYGYTF.

This clonotype was seen only a few times. This sequence joins TRBV4-1 and TRBJ1-4; D is unresolved. CDR3 length: 15 residues. Germline values: CDR1 MGHRA, CDR2 YSYEKL. V lost 4 bases and J 2 bases, leaving 11 bases between the germline ends. The CDR3: CASSRVIGTNEKLFF. CDR3 nucleotides: TGCGCCAGCAGCCGAGTAATCGGGACTAATGAAAAACTGTTTTTT.

In its sample, this clonotype was seen many times. This chain uses TRBV30 with TRBJ2-1; D remains ambiguous. Germline lookup yields CDR1 GTSNPN and CDR2 SVGIG (reference sequence). This CDR3 contains 11 residues. Trimming removed 2 bases at V and 6 bases at J, with 5 bases between. The CDR3 sequence is CAWSWGNEQFF. As DNA, the CDR3 is TGTGCCTGGAGTTGGGGCAATGAGCAGTTCTTC. The variable domain in full, completed from reference TRBV30 and TRBJ2-1, reads SQTIHQWPATLVQPVGSPLSLECTVEGTSNPNLYWYRQAAGRGLQLLFYSVGIGQISSEVPQNLSASRPQDRQFILSSKKLLLSDSGFYLCAWSWGNEQFFGPGTRLTVL.

The genes are TRBV20-1 and TRBJ1-3; no clear D gene. V gave up 0 bases and J gave up 3 bases, with 3 bases separating them. The CDR3 runs to 12 residues. Germline V lookup: CDR1 DFQATT, CDR2 SNEGSKA (reference sequence). The CDR3 spells CSAREYGNTIYF. The CDR3 DNA is TGCAGTGCTAGAGAGTATGGAAACACCATATATTTT.

Of note for this clonotype: This may be a read error, as it is one base from a much larger clone. The genes are TRBV30 and TRBJ2-1; D unclear. The germline gives CDR1 GTSNPN, CDR2 SVGIG (reference sequence). Trimming left V 0 bases short and J 10 bases short, with 10 bases between. The CDR3 totals 12 residues. CDR3 region: CAWSVKGYEQFF. As DNA, the CDR3 is TGTGCCTGGAGTGTTAAGGGCTACGAGCAGTTCTTC.

This clonotype was recorded at least ten times. This chain uses TRBV20-1 with TRBJ2-7; 9 nucleotides agree with TRBD2. Trimming cost V 3 bases and J 8 bases; bases outside gene matches: 8. This CDR3 spans 13 amino acids. Germline values: CDR1 DFQATT, CDR2 SNEGSKA (reference sequence). The CDR3 DNA reads TGCAGTGCTAGTGCTAGCGGGGTCCCCCAGCAGTACTTC. Translated, it gives CSASASGVPQQYF.

The genes are TRBV7-9 and TRBJ2-2; TRBD2 agrees at 13 bases. This CDR3 contains 16 residues. The J segment lost 3 bases and the V segment lost 3 bases, leaving 1 base of the junction unmatched. Germline CDR1 is SEHNR and CDR2 is FQNEAQ (reference sequence). The CDR3 DNA follows: TGTGCCAGCAGCTTCGGACTAGCGGGAGACACCGGGGAGCTGTTTTTT. It specifies CASSFGLAGDTGELFF.

There are many counts of this clonotype. The chain uses TRBV29-1 and TRBJ1-1; D gene ambiguous. The germline V and J ends were trimmed by 3 bases and 4 bases, with 12 bases remaining between them. Germline V gene lookup returns CDR1 SQVTM and CDR2 ANQGSEA. This CDR3 comprises 13 residues. Here the CDR3 DNA reads TGCAGCGTTGAGTCTGGGGTAGGCACTGAAGCTTTCTTT. This translates into CSVESGVGTEAFF.

Only a few counts were recorded for this clonotype. The chain combines TRBV24-1 with TRBJ2-1; 10 nucleotides align to TRBD2. Trimming took 8 bases from V and 6 from J; bases not matched to a gene: 15. From germline, CDR1 is KGHDR and CDR2 SFDVKD. This CDR3 comprises 17 residues. The CDR3 loop is CATNSGSGLASLNEQFF. The DNA for the CDR3 is TGTGCCACCAATAGTGGATCGGGACTAGCGAGTCTCAATGAGCAGTTCTTC.

In this sample, this clonotype turned up many times. This rearrangement joins TRBV2 to TRBJ1-5, with 7 bases matching TRBD1. V gave up 2 bases and J gave up 5 bases; unmatched junction bases: 6. The CDR3 length is 15 residues. The germline V gene has CDR1 SNHLY and CDR2 FYNNEI. The CDR3 DNA reads as TGTGCCAGCAGTGAAACCGGACAGGTCTATCAGCCCCAGCATTTT. This gives the protein CASSETGQVYQPQHF.

This clonotype was observed many times. The chain joins TRBV6-9 to TRBJ1-2, with a tentative D call TRBD1 (6 bases). Germline loops: CDR1 MNHGY, CDR2 SVAAGI. CDR3 size: 13 residues. With 4 bases removed from V and 7 bases from J, the gap between germline ends came to 13 bases. CDR3 bases: TGTGCCAGCAGTTTTACAGGGTTCGGTGGCTACACCTTC. It yields the protein CASSFTGFGGYTF.

V usage is TRBV20-1 and J usage is TRBJ2-1; 10 nucleotides agree with TRBD2. The V gene's germline CDR1 is DFQATT and CDR2 SNEGSKA (reference sequence). This CDR3 region has 14 residues. V was clipped by 3 bases and J by 4 bases; unmatched bases: 3. The CDR3 DNA reads TGCAGTGCTAGGGTAGCGGGAGGTTACAATGAGCAGTTCTTC. It encodes CSARVAGGYNEQFF.

V and J are TRBV28 and TRBJ1-3; D unresolved. The germline V gene has CDR1 MDHEN and CDR2 SYDVKM. Trimming took off 5 bases at V and 5 bases at J, with 13 bases between the two ends. This CDR3 spans 14 amino acids. This CDR3 is CASSLPAARNTIYF. CDR3 bases: TGTGCCAGCAGTCTCCCCGCCGCACGAAACACCATATATTTT. The full variable domain, rest sourced from reference TRBV28 and TRBJ1-3, is DVKVTQSSRYLVKRTGEKVFLECVQDMDHENMFWYRQDPGLGLRLIYFSYDVKMKEKGDIPEGYSVSREKKERFSLILESASTNQTSMYLCASSLPAARNTIYFGEGSWLTVV.

This clonotype was counted ten times or more. This chain links TRBV29-1 with TRBJ2-1, with D possibly TRBD2 on 5 matching bases. V lost 0 bases to trimming and J lost 2 bases, with 11 bases between them. CDR1 is SQVTM and CDR2 is ANQGSEA in the germline V gene. The CDR3 has 15 amino acids. The CDR3 coding sequence is TGCAGCGTTGAAGATCGACGGGGAACCTACAATGAGCAGTTCTTC. This gives the protein CSVEDRRGTYNEQFF.

This chain connects TRBV7-9 to TRBJ2-6, with TRBD1 identical over 10 bases. Germline V lookup: CDR1 SEHNR, CDR2 FQNEAQ (reference sequence). The CDR3 has 18 amino acids. Losses at the gene ends were 5 bases for V and 5 bases for J; bases not matched to a gene: 12. The CDR3 loop is CASSEGQGGSWWANVLTF. The DNA for the CDR3 is TGTGCCAGCAGCGAAGGACAGGGGGGCTCCTGGTGGGCCAACGTCCTGACTTTC.

This clonotype was detected many times. V and J are TRBV20-1 and TRBJ2-7; TRBD1 aligns across 7 bases. CDR1 is DFQATT and CDR2 is SNEGSKA in the germline V gene (reference sequence). The CDR3 sequence is 14 residues long. The V gene end was trimmed by 3 bases and the J gene end by 2 bases; junction bases not matched to a gene: 7. This CDR3 is CSASIGQGAYEQYF. Written as DNA, the CDR3 is TGCAGTGCTAGTATTGGGCAGGGGGCCTACGAGCAGTACTTC.

This clonotype was counted between two and nine times. The genes are TRBV7-2 and TRBJ1-6; 9 nucleotides match TRBD1. V lost 3 bases and J lost 3; bases outside the gene matches: 6. Germline V gene data show CDR1 as SGHTA and CDR2 as FQGNSA. This CDR3 region has 17 residues. The DNA of the CDR3 is TGTGCCAGCAGCTTTCAACAGGGGGCTATCTATAATTCACCCCTCCACTTT. Translated, it gives CASSFQQGAIYNSPLHF.

This clonotype was found many times. The chain has TRBV6-1 and TRBJ2-7, with D perhaps matching TRBD2 (5 bases). This CDR3 spans 14 amino acids. Trimming shortened V by 6 bases and J by 7 bases, and 19 bases separated the two germline ends. Per the germline V gene, CDR1 is MNHNS and CDR2 is SASEGT. CDR3 nucleotide sequence: TGTGCCAGCAGCTCCCGGACTGATCGTCGGGAGCAGTACTTC. Encoded protein: CASSSRTDRREQYF.

About this clonotype: A far larger clone lies a single base away; this is likely a read error. The V and J genes are TRBV5-1 and TRBJ2-1, with D tentatively TRBD1 (5 bases). V was clipped by 4 bases and J by 10 bases, with 21 bases between them. The CDR3 extends over 15 amino acids. Germline V CDR1 and CDR2: SGHRS, YFSETQ. CDR3 in amino acids: CASSAGMDSPYEQFF. CDR3 DNA: TGCGCCAGCAGCGCAGGGATGGATTCTCCCTACGAGCAGTTCTTC.

This clonotype was recorded at least ten times. J is TRBJ1-4 and V is TRBV12-3 or TRBV12-4; a possible D gene is TRBD1 (6 bases). The CDR3 is 15 amino acids. The V gene lost 3 bases and the J gene lost 3 bases, with 11 bases spanning the gap. DNA for the CDR3: TGTGCCAGCAGTTTGGGGGCGCCTGCTAATGAAAAACTGTTTTTT. It encodes CASSLGAPANEKLFF.

This rearrangement joins TRBV20-1 to TRBJ2-3, with TRBD2 identical over 9 bases. CDR1 and CDR2 (germline): DFQATT, SNEGSKA (reference sequence). Trimming at V came to 7 bases and at J to 4 bases, leaving 9 bases not matched to a gene. There are 14 residues in the CDR3. The CDR3 nucleotides read TGCAGTGTTCGTGTAGCGGGAGAGGCAGATACGCAGTATTTT. Residues: CSVRVAGEADTQYF.